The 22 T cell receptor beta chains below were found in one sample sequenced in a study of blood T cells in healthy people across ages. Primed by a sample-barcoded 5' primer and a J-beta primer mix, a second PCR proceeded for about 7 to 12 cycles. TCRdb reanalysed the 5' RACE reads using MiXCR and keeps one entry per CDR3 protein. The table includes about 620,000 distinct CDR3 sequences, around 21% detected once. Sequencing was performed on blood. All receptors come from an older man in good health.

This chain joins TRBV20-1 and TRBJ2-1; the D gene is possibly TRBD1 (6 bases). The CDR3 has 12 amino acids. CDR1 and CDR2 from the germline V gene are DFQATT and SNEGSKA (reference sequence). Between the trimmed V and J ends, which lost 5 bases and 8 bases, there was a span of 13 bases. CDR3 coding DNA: TGCAGTGCTTCACAGGGTGAGCATGAGCAGTTCTTC. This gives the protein CSASQGEHEQFF.

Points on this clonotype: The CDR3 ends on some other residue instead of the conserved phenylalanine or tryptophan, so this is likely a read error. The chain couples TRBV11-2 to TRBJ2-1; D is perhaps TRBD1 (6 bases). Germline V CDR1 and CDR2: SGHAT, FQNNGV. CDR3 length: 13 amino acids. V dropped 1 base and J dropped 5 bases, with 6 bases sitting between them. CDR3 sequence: CASSLGTDNEQFL. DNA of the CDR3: TGTGCCAGCAGCTTAGGGACAGACAATGAGCAGTTCCTC.

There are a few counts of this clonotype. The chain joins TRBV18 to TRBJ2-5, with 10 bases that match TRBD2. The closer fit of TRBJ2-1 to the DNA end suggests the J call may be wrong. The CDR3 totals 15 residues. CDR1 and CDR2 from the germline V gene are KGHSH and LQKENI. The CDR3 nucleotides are TGTGCCAGCTCACCACTTCTAGCGGGGGCCAATGAGCAGTTCTTC. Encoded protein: CASSPLLAGANEQFF.

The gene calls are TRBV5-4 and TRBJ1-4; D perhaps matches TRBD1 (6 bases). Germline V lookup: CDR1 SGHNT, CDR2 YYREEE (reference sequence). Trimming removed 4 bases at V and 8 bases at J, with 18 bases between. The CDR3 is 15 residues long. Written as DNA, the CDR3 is TGTGCCAGCAGCCCTACGGGGGCTGGGACAGAAAAACTGTTTTTT. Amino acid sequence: CASSPTGAGTEKLFF.

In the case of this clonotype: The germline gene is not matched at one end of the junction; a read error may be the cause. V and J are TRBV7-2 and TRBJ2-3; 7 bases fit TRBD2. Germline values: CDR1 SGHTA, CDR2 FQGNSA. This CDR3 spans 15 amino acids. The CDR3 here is CASILEASGRGTQYF. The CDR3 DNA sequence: TGTGCCAGCATCTTAGAGGCGTCGGGGAGGGGTACGCAGTATTTT.

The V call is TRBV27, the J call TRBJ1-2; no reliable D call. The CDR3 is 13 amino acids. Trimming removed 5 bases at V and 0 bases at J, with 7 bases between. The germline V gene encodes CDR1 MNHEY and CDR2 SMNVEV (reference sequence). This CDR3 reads CASSMAANYGYTF. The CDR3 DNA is TGTGCCAGCAGTATGGCTGCTAACTATGGCTACACCTTC.

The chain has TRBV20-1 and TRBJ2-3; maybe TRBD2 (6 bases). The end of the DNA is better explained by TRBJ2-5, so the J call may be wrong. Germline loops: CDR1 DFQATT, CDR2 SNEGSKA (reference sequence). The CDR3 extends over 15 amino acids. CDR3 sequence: CSARDQDYSPGTQYF. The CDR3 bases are TGCAGTGCTAGAGATCAGGACTACTCTCCAGGGACCCAGTACTTC.

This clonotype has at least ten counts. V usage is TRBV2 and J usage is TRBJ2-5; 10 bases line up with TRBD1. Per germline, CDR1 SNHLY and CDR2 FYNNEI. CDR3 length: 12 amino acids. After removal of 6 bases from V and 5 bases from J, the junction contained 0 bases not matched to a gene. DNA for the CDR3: TGTGCCAGCAGGGGACAGGGGGAGACCCAGTACTTC. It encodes CASRGQGETQYF.

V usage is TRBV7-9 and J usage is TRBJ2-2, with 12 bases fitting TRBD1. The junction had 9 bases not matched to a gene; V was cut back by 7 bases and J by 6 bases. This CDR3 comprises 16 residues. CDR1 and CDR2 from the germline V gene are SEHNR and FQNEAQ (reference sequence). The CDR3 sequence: CASTKSGQGAPGELFF. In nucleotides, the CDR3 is TGTGCCAGCACCAAGTCGGGACAGGGGGCGCCCGGGGAGCTGTTTTTT.

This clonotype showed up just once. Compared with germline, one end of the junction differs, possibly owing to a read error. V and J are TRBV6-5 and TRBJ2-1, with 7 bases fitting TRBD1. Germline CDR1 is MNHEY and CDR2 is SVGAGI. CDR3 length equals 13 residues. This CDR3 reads CASSYSTGQAVGF. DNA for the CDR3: TGTGCCAGCAGTTACTCGACCGGACAGGCCGTTGGGTTC.

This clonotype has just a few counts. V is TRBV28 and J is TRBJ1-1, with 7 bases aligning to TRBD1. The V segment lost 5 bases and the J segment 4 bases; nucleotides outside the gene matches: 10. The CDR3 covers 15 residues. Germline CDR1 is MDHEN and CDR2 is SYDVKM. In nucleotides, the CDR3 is TGTGCCAGCAGTCCTGGTAGGGGGCCCGGCACTGAAGCTTTCTTT. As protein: CASSPGRGPGTEAFF.

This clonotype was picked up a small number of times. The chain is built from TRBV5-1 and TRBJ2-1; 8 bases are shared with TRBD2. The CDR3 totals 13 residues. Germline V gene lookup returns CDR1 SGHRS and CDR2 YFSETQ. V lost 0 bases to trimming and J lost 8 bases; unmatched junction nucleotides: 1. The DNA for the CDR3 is TGCGCCAGCAGCTTGGCTAGCGGGTATGAGCAGTTCTTC. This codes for CASSLASGYEQFF.

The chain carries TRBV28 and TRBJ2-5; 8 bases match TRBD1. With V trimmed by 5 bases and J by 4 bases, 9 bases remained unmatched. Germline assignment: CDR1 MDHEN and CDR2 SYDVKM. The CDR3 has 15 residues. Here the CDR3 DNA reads TGTGCCAGCAGTACCCGGGACAGGTTGTTAGAGACCCAGTACTTC. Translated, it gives CASSTRDRLLETQYF.

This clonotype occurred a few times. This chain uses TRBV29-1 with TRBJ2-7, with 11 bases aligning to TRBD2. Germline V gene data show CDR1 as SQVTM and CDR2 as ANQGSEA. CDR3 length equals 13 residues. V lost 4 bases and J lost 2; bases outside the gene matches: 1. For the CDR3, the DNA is TGCAGCGTTGCGACTAGCGGGACCTACGAGCAGTACTTC. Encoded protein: CSVATSGTYEQYF.

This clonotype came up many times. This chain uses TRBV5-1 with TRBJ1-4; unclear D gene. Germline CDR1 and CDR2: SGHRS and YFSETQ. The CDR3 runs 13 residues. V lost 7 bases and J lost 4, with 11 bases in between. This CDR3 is CASRVDFNEKLFF. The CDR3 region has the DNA TGCGCCAGCCGCGTAGATTTTAATGAAAAACTGTTTTTT.

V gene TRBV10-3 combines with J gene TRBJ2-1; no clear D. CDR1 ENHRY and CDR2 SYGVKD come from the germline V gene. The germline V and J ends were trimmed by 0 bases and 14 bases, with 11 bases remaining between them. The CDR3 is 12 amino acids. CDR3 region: CAISESLGREFF. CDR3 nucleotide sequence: TGTGCCATCAGTGAGTCCTTAGGTCGGGAGTTCTTC.

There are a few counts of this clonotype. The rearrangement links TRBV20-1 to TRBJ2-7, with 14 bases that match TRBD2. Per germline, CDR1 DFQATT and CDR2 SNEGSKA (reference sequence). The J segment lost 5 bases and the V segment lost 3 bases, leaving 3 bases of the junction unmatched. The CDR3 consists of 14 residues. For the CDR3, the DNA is TGCAGTGCTAGGGGGACTAGCGGGAGCGACGAGCAGTACTTC. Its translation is CSARGTSGSDEQYF.

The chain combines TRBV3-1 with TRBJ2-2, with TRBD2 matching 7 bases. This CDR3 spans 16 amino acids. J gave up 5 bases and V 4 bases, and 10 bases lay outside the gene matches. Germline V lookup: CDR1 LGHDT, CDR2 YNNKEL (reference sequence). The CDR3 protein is CASSPSSGGETGELFF. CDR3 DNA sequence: TGTGCCAGCAGCCCCTCATCGGGAGGAGAAACCGGGGAGCTGTTTTTT.

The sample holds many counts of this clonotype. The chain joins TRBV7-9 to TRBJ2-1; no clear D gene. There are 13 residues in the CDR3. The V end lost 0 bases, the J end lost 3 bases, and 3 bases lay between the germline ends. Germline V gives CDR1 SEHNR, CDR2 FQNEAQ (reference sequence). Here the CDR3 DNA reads TGTGCCAGCAGCTTAGCCAGCTACAATGAGCAGTTCTTC. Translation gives CASSLASYNEQFF. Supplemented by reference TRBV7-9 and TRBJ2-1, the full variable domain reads DTGVSQNPRHKITKRGQNVTFRCDPISEHNRLYWYRQTLGQGPEFLTYFQNEAQLEKSRLLSDRFSAERPKGSFSTLEIQRTEQGDSAMYLCASSLASYNEQFFGPGTRLTVL.

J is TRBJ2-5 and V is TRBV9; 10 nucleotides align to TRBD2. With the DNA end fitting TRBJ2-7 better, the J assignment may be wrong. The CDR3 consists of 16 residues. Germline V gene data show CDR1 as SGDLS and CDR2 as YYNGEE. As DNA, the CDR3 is TGTGCCAGCAGCGTCTCGGCTAGCGGGAGCTCCTACGAGCAGTACTTC. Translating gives CASSVSASGSSYEQYF.

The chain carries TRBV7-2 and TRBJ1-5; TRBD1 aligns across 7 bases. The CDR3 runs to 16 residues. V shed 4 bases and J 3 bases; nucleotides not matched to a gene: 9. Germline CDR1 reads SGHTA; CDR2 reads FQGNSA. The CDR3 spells CASSWGSTGNNQPQHF. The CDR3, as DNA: TGTGCCAGCAGCTGGGGGTCGACAGGGAACAATCAGCCCCAGCATTTT.

The CDR3 loop is CASSLAFEQYF. In DNA form, the CDR3 reads TGTGCCAGCAGCTTAGCCTTCGAGCAGTACTTC. This chain uses TRBV7-9 with TRBJ2-7; D is ambiguous. The ends were cut back, 0 bases at V and 6 bases at J, with 3 bases in the middle. CDR3 size: 11 residues. CDR1 is SEHNR, CDR2 FQNEAQ, per germline (reference sequence).